This T cell receptor beta chain was retrieved from a study of blood T cell repertoires in COVID-19. About the study: COVID-19 samples collected from the United States, Italy and Spain covered acute and convalescent phases.

Only one count was recorded for this clone. The ends lost 5 bases at V and 6 bases at J; junction bases unmatched: 13. The CDR3 loop spans 16 amino acids. CDR1 SGHTS and CDR2 YDEGEE come from the germline V gene. Authors' methods: Reference gene primer amplification gave nucleated cell count estimates. The repertoire was sequenced with immunoSEQ multiplex PCR; TCRdb's copy has only in-frame clones and lacks some. The DNA gave D and trimming, while V, J and clone size come from that table. The data contain 90,000 to 150,000 clones, 80% to 90% of them singletons. This rearrangement joins TRBV5-8 to TRBJ1-1, with 10 nucleotides matching TRBD1. The receptor was derived from a man in his 70s with active or convalescent COVID-19. Sample: peripheral blood. The CDR3 loop is CASSPDRDRGGAEAFF. In nucleotides, the CDR3 is TGTGCCAGCAGTCCCGACCGGGACAGGGGAGGCGCTGAAGCTTTCTTT.